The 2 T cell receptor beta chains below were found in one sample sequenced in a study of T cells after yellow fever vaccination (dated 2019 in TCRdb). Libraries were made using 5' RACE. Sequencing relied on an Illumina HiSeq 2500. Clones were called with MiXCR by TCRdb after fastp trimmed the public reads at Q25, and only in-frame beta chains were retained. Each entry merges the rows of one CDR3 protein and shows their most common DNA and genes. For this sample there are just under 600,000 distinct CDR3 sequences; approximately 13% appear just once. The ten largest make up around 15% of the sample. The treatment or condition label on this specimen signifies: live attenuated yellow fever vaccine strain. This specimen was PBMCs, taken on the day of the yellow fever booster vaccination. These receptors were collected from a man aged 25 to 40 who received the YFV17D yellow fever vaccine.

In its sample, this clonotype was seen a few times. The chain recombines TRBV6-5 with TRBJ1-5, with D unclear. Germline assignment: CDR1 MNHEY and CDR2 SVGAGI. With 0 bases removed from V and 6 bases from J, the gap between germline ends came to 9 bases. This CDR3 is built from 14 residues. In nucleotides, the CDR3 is TGTGCCAGCAGTTACTCACGAAACTTTCAGCCCCAGCATTTT. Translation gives CASSYSRNFQPQHF.

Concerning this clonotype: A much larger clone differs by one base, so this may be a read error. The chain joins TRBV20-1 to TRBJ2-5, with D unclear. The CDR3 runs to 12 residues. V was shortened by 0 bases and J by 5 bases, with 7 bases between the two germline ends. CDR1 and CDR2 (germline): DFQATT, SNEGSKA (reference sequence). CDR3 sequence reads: CSARDVLETQYF. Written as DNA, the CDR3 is TGCAGTGCTAGAGATGTGTTGGAGACCCAGTACTTC.